This record looks at one T cell receptor beta chain sequence and its context. The sample is drawn from a study of blood T cell repertoires in COVID-19. Whole-study context: Spain, Italy and the United States supplied samples that represented acute and convalescent COVID-19. T cells, B-cell-depleted T cells, or PBMCs provided the cDNA or gDNA that served as material.

Ages ranged from about 18 to 100 years, with residence in 20 to 30 US areas. Which cohort a participant joined came from the clinical history participants gave. V shed 1 base and J shed 1 base, with 14 bases lying between them. The germline gives CDR1 MNHNS, CDR2 SASEGT. The CDR3 sequence is 17 residues long. Produced via immunoSEQ multiplex PCR; TCRdb's table is partial and in-frame only. The sample holds almost 400,000 clones, roughly 90% seen once. The sequence came from a woman younger than 45 who had recovered from COVID-19. The source material was PBMCs or T cells enriched from blood (not recorded which). The chain links TRBV6-1 to TRBJ1-3; no clear D gene. The CDR3 reads CASSEDPVRVSGNTIYF. The CDR3 DNA follows: TGTGCCAGCAGTGAAGACCCCGTCCGGGTTTCTGGAAACACCATATATTTT.